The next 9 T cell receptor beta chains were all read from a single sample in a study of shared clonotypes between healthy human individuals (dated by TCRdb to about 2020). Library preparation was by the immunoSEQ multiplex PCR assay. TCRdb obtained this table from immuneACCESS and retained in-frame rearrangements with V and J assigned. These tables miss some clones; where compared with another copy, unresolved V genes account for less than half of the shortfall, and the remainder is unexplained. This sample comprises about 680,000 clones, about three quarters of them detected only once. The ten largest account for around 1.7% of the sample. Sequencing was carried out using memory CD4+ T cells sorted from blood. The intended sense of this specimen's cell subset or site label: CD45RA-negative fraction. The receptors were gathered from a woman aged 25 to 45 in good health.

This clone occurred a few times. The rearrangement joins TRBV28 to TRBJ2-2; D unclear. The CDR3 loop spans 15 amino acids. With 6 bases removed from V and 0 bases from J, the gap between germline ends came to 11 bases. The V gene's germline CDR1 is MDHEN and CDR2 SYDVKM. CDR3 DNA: TGTGCCAGCAGACTCTGGACGGCGAACACCGGGGAGCTGTTTTTT. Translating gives CASRLWTANTGELFF.

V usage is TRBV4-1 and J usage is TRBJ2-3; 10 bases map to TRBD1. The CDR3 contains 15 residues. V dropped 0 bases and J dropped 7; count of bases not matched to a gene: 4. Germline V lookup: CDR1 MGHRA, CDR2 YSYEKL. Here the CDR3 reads CASSQEGQGENTQYF. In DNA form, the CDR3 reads TGCGCCAGCAGCCAAGAAGGACAGGGGGAAAATACGCAGTATTTT.

Written as DNA, the CDR3 is TGTGCCAGCAGCCCCGGGACTAGGTACAATGAGCAGTTCTTC. Translation gives CASSPGTRYNEQFF. V usage is TRBV7-8 and J usage is TRBJ2-1; TRBD2 matches at 8 bases. Per the germline V gene, CDR1 is SGHVS and CDR2 is FQNEAQ. V was clipped by 5 bases and J by 4 bases; unmatched bases: 4. The CDR3 totals 14 residues.

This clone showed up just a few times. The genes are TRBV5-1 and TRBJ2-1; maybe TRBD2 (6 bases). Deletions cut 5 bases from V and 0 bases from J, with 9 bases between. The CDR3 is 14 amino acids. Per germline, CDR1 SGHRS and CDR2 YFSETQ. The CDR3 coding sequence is TGCGCCAGCAGAACGGGGGACTCCTACAATGAGCAGTTCTTC. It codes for CASRTGDSYNEQFF.

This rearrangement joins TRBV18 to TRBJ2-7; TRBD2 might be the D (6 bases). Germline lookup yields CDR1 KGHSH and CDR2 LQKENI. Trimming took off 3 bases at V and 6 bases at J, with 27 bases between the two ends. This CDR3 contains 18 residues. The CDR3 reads CASSPYGPGAVGGGEQYF. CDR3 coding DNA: TGTGCCAGCTCACCGTACGGGCCGGGAGCGGTAGGCGGCGGCGAGCAGTACTTC.

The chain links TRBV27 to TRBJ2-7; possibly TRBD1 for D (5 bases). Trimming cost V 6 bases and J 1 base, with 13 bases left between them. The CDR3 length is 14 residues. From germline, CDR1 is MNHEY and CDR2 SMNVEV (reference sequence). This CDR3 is CASRPSRGSYEQYF. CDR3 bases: TGTGCCAGCAGGCCCTCAAGGGGTTCCTACGAGCAGTACTTC.

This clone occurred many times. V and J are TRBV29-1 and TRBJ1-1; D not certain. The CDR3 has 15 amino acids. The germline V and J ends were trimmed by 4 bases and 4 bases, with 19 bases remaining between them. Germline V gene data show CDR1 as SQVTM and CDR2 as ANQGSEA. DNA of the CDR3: TGCAGCGTTGGAGCCGAAAACCGACTGGGCACTGAAGCTTTCTTT. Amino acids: CSVGAENRLGTEAFF.

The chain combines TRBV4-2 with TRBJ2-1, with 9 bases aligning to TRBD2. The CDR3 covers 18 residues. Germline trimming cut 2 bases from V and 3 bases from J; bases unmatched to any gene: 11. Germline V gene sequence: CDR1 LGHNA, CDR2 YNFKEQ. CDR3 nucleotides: TGTGCCAGCAGCCAACCAAACCTTACTAGCGGGCTCTACAATGAGCAGTTCTTC. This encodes CASSQPNLTSGLYNEQFF.

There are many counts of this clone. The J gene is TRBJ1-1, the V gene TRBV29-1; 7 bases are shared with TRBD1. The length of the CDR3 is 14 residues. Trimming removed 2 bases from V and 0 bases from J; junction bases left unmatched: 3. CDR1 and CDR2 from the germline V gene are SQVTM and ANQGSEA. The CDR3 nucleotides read TGCAGCGTTGAAACAGGGGCAATGAACACTGAAGCTTTCTTT. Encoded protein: CSVETGAMNTEAFF.